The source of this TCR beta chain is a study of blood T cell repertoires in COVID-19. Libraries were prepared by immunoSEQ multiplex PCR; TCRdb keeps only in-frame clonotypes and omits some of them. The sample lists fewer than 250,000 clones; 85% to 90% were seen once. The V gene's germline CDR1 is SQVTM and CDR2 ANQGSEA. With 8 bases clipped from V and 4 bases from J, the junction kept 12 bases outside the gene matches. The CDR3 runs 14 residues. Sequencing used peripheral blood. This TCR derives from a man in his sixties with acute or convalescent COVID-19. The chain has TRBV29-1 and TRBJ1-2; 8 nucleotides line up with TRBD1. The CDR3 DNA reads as TGCAGCCCCACCTTGGGACAGGTTTTCTATGGCTACACCTTC. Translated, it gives CSPTLGQVFYGYTF.